This T cell receptor (beta chain) comes out of a study of immune evolution from preneoplasia to lung adenocarcinoma. Assay: immunoSEQ multiplex PCR; the TCRdb copy retains only in-frame clones and omits some. The top ten hold 12% to 15% of the sample, which has roughly 3,800 clones, about four fifths seen once. Trimming removed 4 bases at V and 0 bases at J, with 11 bases between. Germline V lookup: CDR1 SGHDT, CDR2 YYEEEE. CDR3 length: 14 residues. The chain couples TRBV5-6 to TRBJ2-7; D is undetermined. The sequence came from a person aged 60-79 years with lung adenocarcinoma. Sequenced material: FFPE adjacent normal lung tissue. The CDR3 DNA sequence: TGTGCCAGCAGCGGTTCTTCTTACTCCTACGAGCAGTACTTC. Translating gives CASSGSSYSYEQYF.